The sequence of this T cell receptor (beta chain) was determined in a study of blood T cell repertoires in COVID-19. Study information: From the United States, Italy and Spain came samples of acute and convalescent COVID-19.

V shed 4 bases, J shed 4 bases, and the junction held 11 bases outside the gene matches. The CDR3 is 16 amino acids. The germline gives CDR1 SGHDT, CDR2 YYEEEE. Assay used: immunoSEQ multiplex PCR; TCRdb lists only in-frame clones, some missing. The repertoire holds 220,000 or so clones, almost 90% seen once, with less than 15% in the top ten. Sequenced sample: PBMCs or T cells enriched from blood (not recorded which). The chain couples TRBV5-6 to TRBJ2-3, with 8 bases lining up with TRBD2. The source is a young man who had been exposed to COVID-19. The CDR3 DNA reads TGTGCCAGCAGCCCACTAGCGGTTGGTTTAGCAGATACGCAGTATTTT. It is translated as CASSPLAVGLADTQYF.